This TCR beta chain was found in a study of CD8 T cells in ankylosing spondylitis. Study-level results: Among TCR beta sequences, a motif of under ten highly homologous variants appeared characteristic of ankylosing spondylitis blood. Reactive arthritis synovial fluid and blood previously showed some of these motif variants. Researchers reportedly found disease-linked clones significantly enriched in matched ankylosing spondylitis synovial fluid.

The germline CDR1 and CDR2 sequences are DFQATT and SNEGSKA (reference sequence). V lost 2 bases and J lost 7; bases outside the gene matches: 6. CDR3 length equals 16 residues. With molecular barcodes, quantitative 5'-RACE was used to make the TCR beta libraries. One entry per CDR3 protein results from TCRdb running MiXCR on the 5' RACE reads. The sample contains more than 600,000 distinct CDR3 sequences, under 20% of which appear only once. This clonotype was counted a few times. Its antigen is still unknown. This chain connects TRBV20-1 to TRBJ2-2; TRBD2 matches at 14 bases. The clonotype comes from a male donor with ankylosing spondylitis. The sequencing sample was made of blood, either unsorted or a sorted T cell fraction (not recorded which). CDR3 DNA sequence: TGCAGTGCTAGACGGACTAGCGGGGGGAATGACGGGGAGCTGTTTTTT. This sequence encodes CSARRTSGGNDGELFF.